This TCR beta chain was recorded in a study of cytomegalovirus exposure and HLA in healthy donors. The CDR3 loop spans 14 amino acids. The PCR made use of 60 Vbeta and 13 Jbeta primers. The data were produced by immunoSEQ multiplex PCR, yet TCRdb's version contains in-frame clones alone and is incomplete. Counted here are about 170,000 clones, around 80% occurring once; the ten biggest clones make up just over 4.5%. The chain carries TRBV21-1 and TRBJ1-1. TRBV21-1 is recorded as a pseudogene. The receptor was derived from a woman in her forties or fifties in good health and CMV-seropositive. Sequencing used PBMCs. The CDR3 DNA follows: TGTGCCAGCGCACGAATCCGGAGAAGAACTGAAGCTTTCTTT. It encodes CASARIRRRTEAFF.